This TCR beta chain stems from a study of shared clonotypes between healthy human individuals. The table came from immunoSEQ multiplex PCR; TCRdb's copy has only in-frame clones and leaves some out. The data contain around 1.5 million clones, around 98% of them seen just once; the ten biggest clones take up approximately 0.44%. In germline, CDR1 is MNHEY, CDR2 SVGAGI. With 0 bases clipped from V and 6 bases from J, the junction kept 8 bases outside the gene matches. This CDR3 has 16 residues. The sequence was collected from a man aged 25-45 years in good health. The rearrangement joins TRBV6-5 to TRBJ1-2; TRBD1 aligns across 9 bases. The sample taken for sequencing was naive CD4+ T cells sorted from blood. Subset described: CD45RA+ positively selected. DNA of the CDR3: TGTGCCAGCAGTTACTCGTTCTTCGGGACAGGGAATGGCTACACCTTC. This sequence encodes CASSYSFFGTGNGYTF.